A single sample is the source of the 28 T cell receptor beta chains below, sequenced in a study of blood T cells in healthy people across ages. With a J-beta primer mix and a sample-barcoded 5' primer, a second PCR ran roughly 6 to 11 cycles. From the 5' RACE reads, TCRdb called clonotypes with MiXCR, one entry per CDR3 protein. The data contain about 1 million distinct CDR3 sequences, 40% to 55% of them singletons. Material for sequencing was blood. Receptors originate from a woman aged 60 to 75 in good health.

The chain links TRBV6-6 to TRBJ2-1; 7 bases are shared with TRBD1. This CDR3 contains 15 residues. CDR1 MNHNY and CDR2 SVGAGI come from the germline V gene (reference sequence). Unmatched junction bases numbered 10, after V lost 6 bases and J lost 5 bases. The CDR3 loop reads CASSLTGVGNNEQFF. The CDR3 DNA is TGTGCCAGCAGCCTAACAGGGGTTGGGAACAATGAGCAGTTCTTC.

This clonotype was detected once. The rearrangement links TRBV6-6 to TRBJ2-3; D gene uncertain. This CDR3 comprises 15 residues. The germline V gene has CDR1 MNHNY and CDR2 SVGAGI (reference sequence). V gave up 6 bases and J gave up 1 base, with 14 bases separating them. The CDR3 nucleotides read TGTGCCAGCAGCCACGAGGCGCGCGGCACAGATACGCAGTATTTT. Amino acid sequence: CASSHEARGTDTQYF.

This rearrangement joins TRBV20-1 to TRBJ2-7; D unresolved. CDR1 and CDR2 (germline): DFQATT, SNEGSKA (reference sequence). Between the trimmed V and J ends, which lost 0 bases and 0 bases, there was a span of 12 bases. There are 15 residues in the CDR3. The CDR3 sequence is CSARDRLGRSYEQYF. CDR3 DNA sequence: TGCAGTGCTAGAGATCGGCTAGGACGCTCCTACGAGCAGTACTTC.

This sequence joins TRBV9 and TRBJ2-5; 7 bases line up with TRBD2. Losses at the gene ends were 1 base for V and 11 bases for J; bases not matched to a gene: 14. The CDR3 spans 15 residues. Germline loops: CDR1 SGDLS, CDR2 YYNGEE. The CDR3 reads CASSVRSGNVHEQYF. DNA of the CDR3: TGTGCCAGCAGCGTAAGGAGCGGGAACGTCCATGAGCAGTACTTC.

This sequence joins TRBV27 and TRBJ2-1, with 10 nucleotides matching TRBD2. CDR3 size: 15 residues. J was trimmed by 4 bases and V by 4 bases; bases with no gene match: 4. Germline CDR1 MNHEY, CDR2 SMNVEV (reference sequence). This CDR3 is CASSWTSGGYNEQFF. The CDR3 region has the DNA TGTGCCAGCAGTTGGACTAGCGGAGGTTACAATGAGCAGTTCTTC.

This chain uses TRBV20-1 with TRBJ2-3; 7 bases fit TRBD2. Germline V gene lookup returns CDR1 DFQATT and CDR2 SNEGSKA (reference sequence). CDR3 length: 16 residues. J gave up 3 bases and V 3 bases, and 12 bases lay outside the gene matches. The CDR3 sequence: CSARRGRADITDTQYF. CDR3 DNA: TGCAGTGCTAGGAGAGGGAGGGCCGATATAACAGATACGCAGTATTTT.

This chain connects TRBV20-1 to TRBJ1-2; D ambiguous. This CDR3 region has 14 residues. Germline V gives CDR1 DFQATT, CDR2 SNEGSKA (reference sequence). Trimming removed 6 bases from V and 5 bases from J, with 19 bases in between. DNA for the CDR3: TGCAGTGCGGACCGACCCTCACTTGGGTATGGCTACACCTTC. Translating it yields CSADRPSLGYGYTF.

This clonotype was recorded a few times. The chain's CDR3 is CASSSDGTSTDTQYF. CDR3 in DNA: TGCGCCAGCAGCTCTGACGGTACTAGCACAGATACGCAGTATTTT. The rearrangement joins TRBV5-1 to TRBJ2-3; D not certain. The germline gives CDR1 SGHRS, CDR2 YFSETQ. Trimming left V 3 bases short and J 0 bases short, with 11 bases between. The CDR3 extends over 15 amino acids.

The chain employs TRBV28 and TRBJ2-3, with D possibly matching TRBD2 (5 bases). V shed 3 bases and J shed 0 bases, with 10 bases lying between them. Looked up from germline, CDR1 is MDHEN and CDR2 is SYDVKM. The CDR3 runs 15 residues. CDR3 loop: CASSFGERSTDTQYF. The CDR3 DNA sequence: TGTGCCAGCAGTTTTGGAGAGCGGAGCACAGATACGCAGTATTTT.

This clonotype has only a few counts. This chain joins TRBV29-1 and TRBJ2-1, with TRBD1 as a possible D gene (6 bases). In germline, CDR1 is SQVTM, CDR2 ANQGSEA. V lost 7 bases and J 10 bases, leaving 14 bases between the germline ends. The CDR3 is 11 residues long. CDR3 nucleotides: TGCAGCGCCGGGACAAATTACGAGCAGTTCTTC. This gives the protein CSAGTNYEQFF.

A few counts support this clonotype. The chain couples TRBV5-5 to TRBJ2-6; D might be TRBD1 or TRBD2, each matching 6 bases. V gave up 1 base and J gave up 1 base, with 18 bases separating them. The CDR3 length is 19 residues. In germline, CDR1 is SGHKS, CDR2 YYEKEE (reference sequence). The CDR3 DNA sequence: TGTGCCAGCAGCTTGATGCTCGGGGGCGCCCCGTCTGGGGCCAACGTCCTGACTTTC. Its protein is CASSLMLGGAPSGANVLTF.

The rearrangement links TRBV28 to TRBJ1-1; TRBD1 aligns across 9 bases. The length of the CDR3 is 15 residues. Germline V CDR1 and CDR2: MDHEN, SYDVKM. V was clipped by 6 bases and J by 4 bases; unmatched bases: 9. The chain's CDR3 is CASSGKQGAITEAFF. CDR3 nucleotides: TGTGCCAGCAGCGGAAAACAGGGGGCAATCACTGAAGCTTTCTTT.

V is TRBV4-1 and J is TRBJ2-1, with D possibly TRBD2 on 6 matching bases. The assigned J gene may be wrong: the sequence end matches TRBJ2-7 better. Germline V gene data show CDR1 as MGHRA and CDR2 as YSYEKL. CDR3 length: 15 amino acids. The CDR3 nucleotides read TGCGCCAGCAGCGAGGACTATAACTCCTACAATGAGCAGTACTTC. It codes for CASSEDYNSYNEQYF.

The V and J genes are TRBV5-1 and TRBJ2-6; D possibly corresponds to TRBD1 (5 bases). V shed 4 bases and J shed 0 bases, with 11 bases lying between them. Germline V gene sequence: CDR1 SGHRS, CDR2 YFSETQ. The CDR3 has 16 residues. CDR3 amino acids: CASSPQAGSGANVLTF. Written as DNA, the CDR3 is TGCGCCAGCAGCCCACAGGCAGGCTCTGGGGCCAACGTCCTGACTTTC.

This clonotype showed up just a few times. The junction departs from the called germline gene at one end, perhaps through a read error. The CDR3 DNA reads TGTGCCAGCAGCCGGGACTATCTCTACGAGCAGTACTTT. This gives the protein CASSRDYLYEQYF. The rearrangement joins TRBV7-9 to TRBJ2-7; 7 positions agree with TRBD2. In germline, CDR1 is SEHNR, CDR2 FQNEAQ (reference sequence). This CDR3 is built from 13 residues. Drawing the rest from reference TRBV7-9 and TRBJ2-7, the complete variable domain is DTGVSQNPRHKITKRGQNVTFRCDPISEHNRLYWYRQTLGQGPEFLTYFQNEAQLEKSRLLSDRFSAERPKGSFSTLEIQRTEQGDSAMYLCASSRDYLYEQYFGPGTRLTVT.

The chain has TRBV3-1 and TRBJ2-1, with 7 bases matching TRBD2. The end of the DNA is better explained by TRBJ2-7, so the J call may be wrong. Germline V gene lookup returns CDR1 LGHDT and CDR2 YNNKEL (reference sequence). The CDR3 is made up of 14 amino acids. As DNA, the CDR3 is TGTGCCAGCAGTCCCCTGCGGGAGTACAATGAGCAGTACTTC. Protein: CASSPLREYNEQYF.

This clonotype was detected only a few times. The rearrangement uses TRBV10-3 and TRBJ2-1; D is perhaps TRBD2 (6 bases). Trimming took 2 bases from V and 1 from J, leaving 9 bases between them. CDR1 is ENHRY, CDR2 SYGVKD, per germline. The CDR3 is 15 residues long. CDR3 residues: CAISEASVSYNEQFF. The DNA of the CDR3 is TGTGCCATCAGTGAGGCTAGCGTATCCTACAATGAGCAGTTCTTC.

The V and J genes are TRBV2 and TRBJ2-5, with D unresolved. The CDR3 sequence is 12 residues long. Between the trimmed V and J ends, which lost 6 bases and 11 bases, there was a span of 16 bases. The V gene's germline CDR1 is SNHLY and CDR2 FYNNEI. CDR3 region: CASSLLLNEQYF. The CDR3 DNA sequence: TGTGCCAGCAGCCTTCTCCTCAATGAGCAGTACTTC.

This clonotype was seen more than once but under ten times. This chain joins TRBV20-1 and TRBJ2-7; D is tentatively TRBD1 or TRBD2 (5 bases each). There are 18 residues in the CDR3. The V gene's germline CDR1 is DFQATT and CDR2 SNEGSKA (reference sequence). Trimming took 0 bases from V and 0 from J, leaving 21 bases between them. This CDR3 is CSARDRDGMTVYSYEQYF. CDR3 sequence (DNA): TGCAGTGCTAGAGATCGGGACGGGATGACAGTTTACTCCTACGAGCAGTACTTC.

The V and J genes are TRBV27 and TRBJ2-6; no reliable D call. The germline V gene encodes CDR1 MNHEY and CDR2 SMNVEV (reference sequence). The V end was cut by 7 bases, the J end by 0 bases, with 13 bases between. The CDR3 is made up of 16 amino acids. As DNA, the CDR3 is TGTGCCAGCACGCCCATAGGCCCCTCTGGGGCCAACGTCCTGACTTTC. Its translation is CASTPIGPSGANVLTF.

The gene calls are TRBV28 and TRBJ2-5, with D hard to call. This CDR3 comprises 15 residues. V was shortened by 5 bases and J by 1 base, with 14 bases between the two germline ends. Germline V gene data show CDR1 as MDHEN and CDR2 as SYDVKM. In DNA form, the CDR3 reads TGTGCCAGCAGTCAAACATCTGGGGTCCAAGAGACCCAGTACTTC. Translation: CASSQTSGVQETQYF. Based on the CDR3 plus reference TRBV28 and TRBJ2-5, the full variable domain is DVKVTQSSRYLVKRTGEKVFLECVQDMDHENMFWYRQDPGLGLRLIYFSYDVKMKEKGDIPEGYSVSREKKERFSLILESASTNQTSMYLCASSQTSGVQETQYFGPGTRLLVL.

This sequence joins TRBV3-1 and TRBJ2-6, with D perhaps given as TRBD1 or TRBD2 (5 bases each). Germline loops: CDR1 LGHDT, CDR2 YNNKEL (reference sequence). V was shortened by 0 bases and J by 0 bases, with 9 bases between the two germline ends. This CDR3 has 17 residues. CDR3 in amino acids: CASSQDPGLSGANVLTF. CDR3 coding DNA: TGTGCCAGCAGCCAAGATCCGGGGCTCTCTGGGGCCAACGTCCTGACTTTC.

The chain couples TRBV29-1 to TRBJ1-2; D is unclear. Between the trimmed V and J ends, which lost 4 bases and 0 bases, there was a span of 12 bases. Germline CDR1 is SQVTM and CDR2 is ANQGSEA. This CDR3 has 14 residues. This chain's CDR3 is CSVVKRSTNYGYTF. The CDR3 coding sequence is TGCAGCGTTGTTAAGAGATCAACTAACTATGGCTACACCTTC.

The J gene is TRBJ2-7, the V gene TRBV27, with D possibly being TRBD2 (6 bases). The CDR3 covers 16 residues. V lost 5 bases and J 0 bases, leaving 17 bases between the germline ends. Germline assignment: CDR1 MNHEY and CDR2 SMNVEV (reference sequence). CDR3 bases: TGTGCCAGCAGTCAAAGAATAGCGGTGACCTCCTACGAGCAGTACTTC. Its protein product is CASSQRIAVTSYEQYF.

This sequence joins TRBV6-5 and TRBJ2-1; tentatively, D is TRBD1 or TRBD2 (6 bases each). From germline, CDR1 is MNHEY and CDR2 SVGAGI. Trimming took 0 bases from V and 4 from J, leaving 13 bases between them. The CDR3 runs 16 residues. Written as DNA, the CDR3 is TGTGCCAGCAGTTACTCAACGGGGGCCACTTACAATGAGCAGTTCTTC. As protein: CASSYSTGATYNEQFF.

This CDR3 reads CAILDVQGPNTEAFF. The DNA for the CDR3 is TGTGCCATCCTAGATGTACAGGGCCCGAACACTGAAGCTTTCTTT. This chain connects TRBV10-3 to TRBJ1-1, with D possibly TRBD1 on 6 matching bases. With 8 bases removed from V and 1 base from J, the gap between germline ends came to 17 bases. This CDR3 spans 15 amino acids. CDR1 and CDR2 (germline): ENHRY, SYGVKD.

In DNA form, the CDR3 reads TGTGCCACCTCTTCGCCGATCACCTACAATGAGCAGTTCTTC. It yields the protein CATSSPITYNEQFF. The chain joins TRBV24-1 to TRBJ2-1; D ambiguous. This CDR3 spans 14 amino acids. Germline-derived CDR1 and CDR2 are KGHDR and SFDVKD. The ends were cut back, 9 bases at V and 2 bases at J, with 13 bases in the middle.

This clonotype was seen only a few times. The V gene is TRBV14, the J gene TRBJ2-1; TRBD1 aligns across 7 bases. The CDR3 loop spans 16 amino acids. The J segment lost 8 bases and the V segment lost 3 bases, leaving 13 bases of the junction unmatched. CDR1 and CDR2 from the germline V gene are SGHDN and FVKESK. The CDR3 DNA reads as TGTGCCAGCAGCCAGAACAGGGGCACCCTTAGGTATGAGCAGTTCTTC. Amino acid sequence: CASSQNRGTLRYEQFF.